The source of this TCR beta chain is a study of control samples from healthy donors and cancer patients (dated by TCRdb to 2019 to 2021). Based on the germline V gene, the CDR1 and CDR2 sequences are SNHLY and FYNNEI. Its CDR3 holds 13 amino acids, cysteine through phenylalanine. Just CDR3 DNA is preserved here, 39 bases in frame from base 1. Cut back by 5 bases and 4 bases, the V and J ends lie 11 bases apart. A note on this clone: Its cognate antigen has yet to be identified. Within one base of it there is no much larger clone, and no base qualities were kept.

Library preparation used the immunoSEQ multiplex PCR assay. In TCRdb, the immuneACCESS table is reduced to in-frame sequences with V and J assigned. These tables do not hold every clone; where another copy was compared, an unresolved V gene accounts for under half, and the others remain unexplained. This sample lists roughly 24,000 clones; approximately 78% were detected once. The ten largest clones take up about 25% of the sample. The source material was PBMCs. This receptor was identified in a man between 60 and 75 years old with colorectal cancer. The rearrangement combines TRBV2 with TRBJ1-2; perhaps TRBD1 is the D gene, with 5 bases matching. The CDR3 is CASSKTEIYGYTF. The DNA reads TGTGCCAGCAGTAAGACAGAGATCTATGGCTACACCTTC.